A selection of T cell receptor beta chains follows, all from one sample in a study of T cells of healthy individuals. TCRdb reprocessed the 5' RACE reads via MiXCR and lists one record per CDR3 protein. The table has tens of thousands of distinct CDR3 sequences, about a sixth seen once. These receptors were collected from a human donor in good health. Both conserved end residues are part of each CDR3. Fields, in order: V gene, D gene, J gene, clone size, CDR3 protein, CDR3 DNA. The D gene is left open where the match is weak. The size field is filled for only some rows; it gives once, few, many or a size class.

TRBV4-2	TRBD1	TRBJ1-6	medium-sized	CASSQAGTGTGGSPLHF	TGTGCCAGCAGCCAAGCCGGGACCGGGACAGGGGGCTCACCCCTCCACTTT
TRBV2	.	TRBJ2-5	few	CASMRGSQTQYF	TGTGCCAGCATGCGGGGATCGCAGACCCAGTACTTC
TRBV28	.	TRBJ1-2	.	CASSLNSAGYGYTF	TGTGCCAGCAGTTTAAACTCCGCCGGGTATGGCTACACCTTC
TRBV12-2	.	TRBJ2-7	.	CASRPRQGMREQYF	TGTGCAAGTCGCCCGCGACAGGGAATGAGGGAGCAGTACTTC
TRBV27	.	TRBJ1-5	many	CASSFLNQPQHF	TGTGCCAGCAGTTTCCTCAATCAGCCCCAGCATTTT
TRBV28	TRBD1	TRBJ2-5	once	CASSFRDRGEETQYF	TGTGCCAGCAGTTTCCGGGACAGGGGCGAAGAGACCCAGTACTTC
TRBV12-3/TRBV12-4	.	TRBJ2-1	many	CASSLFGTGYNEQFF	TGTGCCAGCAGTTTGTTCGGGACTGGTTACAATGAGCAGTTCTTC
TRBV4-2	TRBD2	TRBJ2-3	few	CASSAGLAGPDTQYF	TGTGCCAGCAGCGCGGGACTAGCGGGGCCAGATACGCAGTATTTT
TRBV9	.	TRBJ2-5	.	CASSVAPQPQETQYF	TGTGCCAGCAGCGTAGCCCCGCAGCCCCAAGAGACCCAGTACTTC
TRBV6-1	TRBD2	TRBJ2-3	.	CASSERRGAPDTQYF	TGTGCCAGCAGTGAAAGGCGGGGGGCCCCAGATACGCAGTATTTT
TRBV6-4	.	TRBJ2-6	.	CASSDSAGSGANVLTF	TGTGCCAGCAGTGACTCAGCGGGCTCTGGGGCCAACGTCCTGACTTTC
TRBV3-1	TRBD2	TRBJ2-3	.	CASSQVPAGGTDTQYF	TGTGCCAGCAGCCAAGTTCCAGCGGGGGGGACAGATACGCAGTATTTT
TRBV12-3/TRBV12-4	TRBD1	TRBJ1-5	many	CASSLYRGVQPQHF	TGTGCCAGCAGCTTATACAGGGGAGTTCAGCCCCAGCATTTT
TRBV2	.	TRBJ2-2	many	CASRQVAGELFF	TGTGCCAGCAGACAGGTTGCCGGGGAGCTGTTTTTT
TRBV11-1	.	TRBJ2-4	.	CANHGRRKKNIQYF	TGTGCCAACCACGGGCGGAGGAAAAAAAACATTCAGTACTTC
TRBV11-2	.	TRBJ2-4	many	CASGAGKNIQYF	TGTGCCAGCGGGGCGGGGAAAAACATTCAGTACTTC
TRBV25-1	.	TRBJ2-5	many	CASSESEGSQETQYF	TGTGCCAGCAGTGAATCCGAGGGGTCCCAAGAGACCCAGTACTTC
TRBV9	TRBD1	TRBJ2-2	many	CASSVDDRVANTGELFF	TGTGCCAGCAGCGTAGACGACAGGGTTGCGAACACCGGGGAGCTGTTTTTT
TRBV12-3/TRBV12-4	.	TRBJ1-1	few	CASSFIGTEAFF	TGTGCCAGCAGTTTTATAGGGACTGAAGCTTTCTTT
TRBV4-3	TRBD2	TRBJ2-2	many	CASSRGLAGLNTGELFF	TGCGCCAGCAGCCGGGGACTAGCGGGATTGAACACCGGGGAGCTGTTTTTT
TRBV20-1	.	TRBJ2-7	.	CSARDDGASSWEQYF	TGCAGTGCTAGAGATGATGGGGCTAGTTCTTGGGAGCAGTACTTC
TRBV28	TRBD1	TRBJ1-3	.	CASNLPDRGYGNTIYF	TGTGCCAGCAATTTACCAGACAGGGGGTATGGAAACACCATATATTTT
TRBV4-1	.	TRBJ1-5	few	CASSQGTAQGTLILGNQPQHF	TGCGCCAGCAGCCAAGGGACTGCGCAGGGGACCCTTATATTGGGCAATCAGCCCCAGCATTTT
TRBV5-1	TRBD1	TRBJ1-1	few	CASSSRTGRLGNTEAFF	TGCGCCAGCAGTTCCCGGACAGGGAGGCTCGGGAACACTGAAGCTTTCTTT
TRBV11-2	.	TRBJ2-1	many	CASSLNSFGQINNEQFF	TGTGCCAGCAGCTTAAACTCGTTCGGACAGATTAACAATGAGCAGTTCTTC
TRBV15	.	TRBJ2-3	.	CATSIKADTQYF	TGTGCCACCAGCATAAAAGCGGATACGCAGTATTTT
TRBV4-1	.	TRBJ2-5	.	CASSQELSGYGQETQYF	TGCGCCAGCAGCCAAGAGCTGTCGGGGTATGGCCAAGAGACCCAGTACTTC
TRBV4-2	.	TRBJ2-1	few	CASSEARDEQFF	TGTGCCAGCAGCGAGGCGCGCGATGAGCAGTTCTTC
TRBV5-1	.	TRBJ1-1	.	CASSFPDSHRTEAFF	TGCGCCAGCAGCTTCCCGGACAGCCACAGGACTGAAGCTTTCTTT
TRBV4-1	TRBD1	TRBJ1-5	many	CASSQPTDRDIVSNQPQHF	TGCGCCAGCAGCCAACCAACGGACAGGGATATCGTAAGCAATCAGCCCCAGCATTTT
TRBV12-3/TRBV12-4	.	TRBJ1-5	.	CASSLAGVGQPQHF	TGTGCCAGCAGTTTAGCCGGGGTTGGCCAGCCCCAGCATTTT
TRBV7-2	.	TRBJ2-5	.	CASSWKTGETQYF	TGTGCCAGCAGCTGGAAAACTGGGGAGACCCAGTACTTC
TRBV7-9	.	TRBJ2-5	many	CASSSLAGSNGETQYF	TGTGCCAGCAGCTCCCTGGCAGGGAGTAACGGTGAGACCCAGTACTTC
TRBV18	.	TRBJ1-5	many	CASSPEQGQPQHF	TGTGCCAGCTCACCAGAGCAGGGACAGCCCCAGCATTTT
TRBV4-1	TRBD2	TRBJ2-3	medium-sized	CASSQRGGPDTQYF	TGCGCCAGCAGCCAGCGGGGGGGCCCAGATACGCAGTATTTT
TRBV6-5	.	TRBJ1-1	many	CASRQQGIMNTEAFF	TGTGCCAGCAGGCAACAGGGAATCATGAACACTGAAGCTTTCTTT
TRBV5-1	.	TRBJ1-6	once	CASSLAQSREDSPLHF	TGCGCCAGCAGCTTGGCCCAAAGCAGGGAAGATTCACCCCTCCACTTT
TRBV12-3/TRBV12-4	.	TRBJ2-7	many	CASSTTVYEQYF	TGTGCCAGCAGCACGACAGTCTACGAGCAGTACTTC
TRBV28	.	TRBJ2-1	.	CASSLGRLASYNEQFF	TGTGCCAGCAGTTTAGGTCGTCTAGCGAGTTACAATGAGCAGTTCTTC
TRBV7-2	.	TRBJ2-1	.	CASSLVHAANEQFF	TGTGCCAGCAGCTTAGTGCACGCCGCCAATGAGCAGTTCTTC
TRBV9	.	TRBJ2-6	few	CASSVGDSGANVLTF	TGTGCCAGCAGCGTAGGAGACTCTGGGGCCAACGTCCTGACTTTC
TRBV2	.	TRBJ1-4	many	CASSDFRKDNEKLFF	TGTGCCAGCAGTGATTTCCGCAAAGATAATGAAAAACTGTTTTTT
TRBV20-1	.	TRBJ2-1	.	CSTGWDEQFF	TGCAGTACAGGGTGGGATGAGCAGTTCTTC
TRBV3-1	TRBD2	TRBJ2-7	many	CASSQNSGVPYEQYF	TGTGCCAGCAGCCAAAATAGCGGGGTCCCCTACGAGCAGTACTTC